The clone carrying this T cell receptor beta chain was seen many times. This specimen belongs to a study of low-dose radiotherapy and immunotherapy resistance in tumors. Looking at the study overall: Cohort 1 was given 0.5 Gy per fraction every 2 weeks, for 6.5 Gy total. Doses delivered to Cohort 2 were 1 Gy per fraction every two weeks, amounting to 13 Gy over 26 weeks.

Time point: after trial treatment. This sample's treatment: LDRT plus nivolumab, ipilimumab, low-dose cyclophosphamide and aspirin (RACIN trial). Eligible patients had advanced solid tumors lacking tumor-infiltrating lymphocytes. Priming of first-strand cDNA relied on TRAV- and TRBV-specific primers (covering alpha and beta chains). The PCR that amplified TCRs ran for around 21 cycles, relying on a constant-region primer and a V-primer adapter. One entry per CDR3 protein, called by TCRdb with MiXCR from the reads. The profile shows 80,000 or so distinct CDR3 sequences, less than 20% of them singletons. The sequenced sample was PBMCs, obtained after low-dose radiotherapy plus immunotherapy. The sequence was obtained from a male donor with prostate cancer.

CDR3 sequence: CASSRSGTGTYEQYF. CDR3 nucleotide sequence: TGTGCCAGCAGCCGATCCGGGACAGGAACCTACGAGCAGTACTTC. This rearrangement joins TRBV3-1 to TRBJ2-7; 8 positions match TRBD1. The V and J ends lost 4 bases and 2 bases, in that order; junction bases with no gene match: 7. Germline lookup yields CDR1 LGHDT and CDR2 YNNKEL (reference sequence). The CDR3 contains 15 residues.